These 9 T cell receptor beta chains were all obtained from the same sample, sequenced in a study of blood T cell repertoires in COVID-19. The method was immunoSEQ multiplex PCR; TCRdb's version includes in-frame clones alone and lacks a portion of them. In the table there are about 140,000 clones, roughly four fifths of which are singletons. Sequenced material: peripheral blood. Receptor source: an elderly man with acute or convalescent COVID-19.

The CDR3 spells CASSRRTSGGVADTQYF. CDR3 coding DNA: TGTGCCAGCAGCCGGCGGACTAGCGGGGGGGTCGCAGATACGCAGTATTTT. This chain links TRBV5-4 with TRBJ2-3; 15 bases match TRBD2. Germline V gene data show CDR1 as SGHNT and CDR2 as YYREEE (reference sequence). The CDR3 has 17 amino acids. The J segment lost 4 bases and the V segment lost 4 bases, leaving 7 bases of the junction unmatched.

The chain couples TRBV6-1 to TRBJ2-2, with D possibly being TRBD1 (6 bases). CDR1 is MNHNS, CDR2 SASEGT, per germline. The CDR3 covers 16 residues. Trimming pared 6 bases from V and 6 bases from J, leaving 20 bases between. This CDR3 reads CASSERGRGWAGELFF. CDR3 DNA sequence: TGTGCCAGCAGCGAAAGAGGCAGGGGTTGGGCCGGGGAGCTGTTTTTT.

The V and J genes are TRBV21-1 and TRBJ2-7; TRBD1, the table's D call, lacks a check against the DNA. TRBV21-1 constitutes a pseudogene. This CDR3 comprises 17 residues. The CDR3 region is CASGGTPKGTGVYEQYF. The CDR3 DNA reads as TGTGCCAGCGGAGGGACCCCGAAGGGGACAGGGGTCTACGAGCAGTACTTC.

This clone was counted only a few times. The rearrangement uses TRBV19 and TRBJ1-5; D not resolved. The CDR3 totals 16 residues. Germline V gives CDR1 LNHDA, CDR2 SQIVND (reference sequence). V shed 5 bases and J shed 6 bases, with 20 bases lying between them. The CDR3 loop is CASSSQLNEGGQPQHF. CDR3 coding DNA: TGTGCCAGTAGTTCCCAACTCAACGAGGGAGGTCAGCCCCAGCATTTT.

This clone was observed once. The rearrangement joins TRBV7-2 to TRBJ2-5, with D possibly TRBD1 on 5 matching bases. The CDR3 has 14 residues. The V gene's germline CDR1 is SGHTA and CDR2 FQGNSA. V was shortened by 1 base and J by 2 bases, with 8 bases between the two germline ends. DNA of the CDR3: TGTGCCAGCAGCTTAGACAGGAATCAAGAGACCCAGTACTTC. Its translation: CASSLDRNQETQYF. Full variable domain (remainder filled in from reference TRBV7-2 and TRBJ2-5): GAGVSQSPSNKVTEKGKDVELRCDPISGHTALYWYRQSLGQGLEFLIYFQGNSAPDKSGLPSDRFSAERTGGSVSTLTIQRTQQEDSAVYLCASSLDRNQETQYFGPGTRLLVL.

The rearrangement joins TRBV29-1 to TRBJ1-1; TRBD1 matches 9 bases. The CDR3 runs 14 residues. Germline-derived CDR1 and CDR2 are SQVTM and ANQGSEA. Trimming at V came to 6 bases and at J to 3 bases, leaving 8 bases not matched to a gene. Here the CDR3 reads CSVKTGGMDTEAFF. The CDR3 DNA is TGCAGCGTCAAAACAGGGGGCATGGACACTGAAGCTTTCTTT.

The chain uses TRBV6-2 or TRBV6-3 and TRBJ2-7; D may be TRBD1 (5 bases). The germline gives CDR1 MNHEY, CDR2 SVGEGT. The ends were cut back, 0 bases at V and 5 bases at J, with 14 bases in the middle. The CDR3 is made up of 15 amino acids. The CDR3 reads CASSYSVTAGDEQYF. The CDR3 DNA reads as TGTGCCAGCAGTTACTCCGTGACAGCCGGAGACGAGCAGTACTTC.

This clone showed up just a few times. Its ends do not fully match the called genes, so a read error is possible. The chain combines TRBV7-9 with TRBJ1-5, with a weak D call TRBD1 (6 bases). The CDR3 is made up of 14 amino acids. The germline CDR1 and CDR2 sequences are SEHNR and FQNEAQ (reference sequence). In DNA, the CDR3 is TGTGCCAGCAGCGTAGCAGGGGTTGATCAGCCCCAGCATTTT. It codes for CASSVAGVDQPQHF.

This clone turned up a few times. The rearrangement links TRBV2 to TRBJ1-2; D is undetermined. The CDR3 loop spans 11 amino acids. The ends were cut back, 6 bases at V and 12 bases at J, with 14 bases in the middle. Per the germline V gene, CDR1 is SNHLY and CDR2 is FYNNEI. The CDR3 coding sequence is TGTGCCAGCAGCTATACTGAGCTCCACACCTTC. Amino acids: CASSYTELHTF. The variable domain in full, with the rest retrieved from reference TRBV2 and TRBJ1-2, is EPEVTQTPSHQVTQMGQEVILRCVPISNHLYFYWYRQILGQKVEFLVSFYNNEISEKSEIFDDQFSVERPDGSNFTLKIRSTKLEDSAMYFCASSYTELHTFGSGTRLTVV.